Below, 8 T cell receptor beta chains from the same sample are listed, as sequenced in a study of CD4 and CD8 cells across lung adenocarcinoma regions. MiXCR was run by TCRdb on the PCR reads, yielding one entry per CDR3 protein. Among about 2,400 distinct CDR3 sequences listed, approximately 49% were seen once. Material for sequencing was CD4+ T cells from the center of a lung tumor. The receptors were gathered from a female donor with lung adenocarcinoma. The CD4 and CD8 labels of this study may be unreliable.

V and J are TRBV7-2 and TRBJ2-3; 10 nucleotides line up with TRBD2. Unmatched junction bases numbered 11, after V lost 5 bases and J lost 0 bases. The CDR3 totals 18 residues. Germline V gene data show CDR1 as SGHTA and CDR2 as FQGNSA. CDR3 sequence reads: CASSPGLADLPSTDTQYF. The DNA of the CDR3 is TGTGCCAGCAGCCCTGGACTAGCGGATCTACCTAGCACAGATACGCAGTATTTT.

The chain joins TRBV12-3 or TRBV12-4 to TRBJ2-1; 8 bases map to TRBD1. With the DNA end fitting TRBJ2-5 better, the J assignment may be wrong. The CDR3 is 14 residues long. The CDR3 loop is CASSSTGVVETQYF. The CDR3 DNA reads TGTGCCAGCAGTTCGACAGGGGTGGTAGAGACCCAGTACTTC.

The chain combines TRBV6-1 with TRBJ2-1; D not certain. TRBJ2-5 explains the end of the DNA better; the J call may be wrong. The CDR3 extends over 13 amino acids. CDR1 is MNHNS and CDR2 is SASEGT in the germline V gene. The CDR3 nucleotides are TGTGCCAGCAGTGAAAATCCCGGGGAGACCCAGTACTTC. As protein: CASSENPGETQYF.

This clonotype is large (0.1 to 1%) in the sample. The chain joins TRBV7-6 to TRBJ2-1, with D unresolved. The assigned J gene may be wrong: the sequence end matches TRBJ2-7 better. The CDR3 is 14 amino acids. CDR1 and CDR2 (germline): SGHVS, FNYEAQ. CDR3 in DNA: TGTGCCAGCAGCTTCGGATTTCCCGCCTACGAGCAGTACTTC. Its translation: CASSFGFPAYEQYF.

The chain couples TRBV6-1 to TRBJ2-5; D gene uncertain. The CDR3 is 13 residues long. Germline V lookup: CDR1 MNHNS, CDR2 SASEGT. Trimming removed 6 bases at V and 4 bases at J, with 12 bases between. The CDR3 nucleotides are TGTGCCAGCAGCCCGCAACGGACAGAGACCCAGTACTTC. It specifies CASSPQRTETQYF.

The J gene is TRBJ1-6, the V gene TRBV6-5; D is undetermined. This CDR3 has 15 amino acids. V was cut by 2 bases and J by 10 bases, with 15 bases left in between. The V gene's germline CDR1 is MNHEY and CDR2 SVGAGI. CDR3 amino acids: CASSYSGVLQSPLHF. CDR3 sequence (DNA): TGTGCCAGCAGTTACAGTGGGGTTTTGCAATCACCCCTCCACTTT.

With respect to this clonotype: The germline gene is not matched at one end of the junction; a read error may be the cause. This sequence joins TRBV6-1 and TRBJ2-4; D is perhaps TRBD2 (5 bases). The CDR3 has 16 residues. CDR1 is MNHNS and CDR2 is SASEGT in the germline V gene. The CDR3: CASSEAGFLAQDIQYF. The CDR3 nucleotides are TGTGCCAGCAGTGAAGCGGGATTCCTAGCCCAAGACATCCAGTACTTC.

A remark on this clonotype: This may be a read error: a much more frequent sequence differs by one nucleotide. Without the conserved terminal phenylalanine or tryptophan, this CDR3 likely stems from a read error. CDR3 in amino acids: CASSLRTRGGYEQYL. The CDR3 nucleotides read TGTGCCAGCAGTTTACGTACCAGGGGGGGCTACGAGCAGTACTTA. The chain employs TRBV27 and TRBJ2-5, with D tentatively TRBD1 or TRBD2 (7 bases each). The last part of the DNA fits TRBJ2-7 better; the J call may be wrong. The CDR3 is 15 amino acids. From germline, CDR1 is MNHEY and CDR2 SMNVEV (reference sequence).